This T cell receptor (beta chain) was captured in a study of T-cell reconstitution after alpha-beta-depleted transplantation in children. The CDR3 contains 16 residues. Looked up from germline, CDR1 is DFQATT and CDR2 is SNEGSKA (reference sequence). The ends were cut back, 0 bases at V and 2 bases at J, with 14 bases in the middle. Unique molecular identifiers were incorporated during preparation of the TCRbeta library. TCRdb re-analysed the PCR reads in MiXCR, keeping a single row per CDR3 protein. The table records over 150,000 distinct CDR3 sequences, just over 14% of them present only once. This clonotype was counted many times.

This specimen consisted of PBMCs from the stem cell graft donor, obtained from the stem cell graft. This receptor was taken from a human donor who donated a stem cell graft to a child with acute lymphoblastic leukemia. The V and J genes are TRBV20-1 and TRBJ2-1; D is ambiguous. This CDR3 reads CSAREITKYPYNEQFF. Written as DNA, the CDR3 is TGCAGTGCTAGAGAGATAACTAAATACCCCTACAATGAGCAGTTCTTC.